This paragraph covers one T cell receptor (beta chain) sequence. Using immunoSEQ multiplex PCR, the repertoire was profiled, and TCRdb retains in-frame clones only, with some absent. Of approximately 110,000 clones listed, approximately 90% are singletons. After removal of 4 bases from V and 2 bases from J, the junction contained 8 bases not matched to a gene. The CDR3 totals 18 residues. The germline V gene has CDR1 KGHDR and CDR2 SFDVKD. The entry originates in a study of T cell responses to AZD1222 COVID-19 vaccine. J is TRBJ2-3 and V is TRBV24-1; 13 nucleotides align to TRBD2. The specimen was peripheral blood, collected on day 0 of AZD1222 vaccination. The source is an adult in good health. CDR3 DNA: TGTGCCACCAGTGACTCCGTTACTAGCGGGGGGGTCACAGATACGCAGTATTTT. Translated, it gives CATSDSVTSGGVTDTQYF.